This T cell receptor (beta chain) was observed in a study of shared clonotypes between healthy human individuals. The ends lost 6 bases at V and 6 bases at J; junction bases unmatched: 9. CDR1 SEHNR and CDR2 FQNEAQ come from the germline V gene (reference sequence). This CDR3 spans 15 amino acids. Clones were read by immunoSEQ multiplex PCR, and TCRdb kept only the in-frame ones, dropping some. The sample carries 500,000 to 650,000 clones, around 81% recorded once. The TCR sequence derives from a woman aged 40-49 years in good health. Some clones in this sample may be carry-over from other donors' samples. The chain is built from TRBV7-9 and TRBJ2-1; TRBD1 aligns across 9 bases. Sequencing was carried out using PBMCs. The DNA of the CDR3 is TGTGCCAGCAGTTCCGGGACAGGGAGTCCCAATGAGCAGTTCTTC. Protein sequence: CASSSGTGSPNEQFF.